Below, one T cell receptor beta chain is given with its context. This clone was seen more than once but under ten times. The antigen it binds to is not known. Base qualities are not at hand, and no much larger clone is one base apart. The entire isolated RNA was reverse transcribed using the High Capacity cDNA Reverse Transcription Kit, and thus expressed TCRB transcripts were sequenced. Deep immunoSEQ sequencing was performed on naive, central memory and regulatory T cell samples, with an average of roughly 3.5 million total reads per sample. Sorted cells were lysed in RLT buffer and RNA was extracted with DNase-treated RNeasy Micro or Mini kits, depending on cell number. To prevent cross-contamination, each cell subset was processed individually, whereas patient and healthy donor samples were processed jointly. TCRB sequences were amplified from cDNA with the immunoSEQ multiplex PCR, producing 87-bp fragments spanning the CDR3 region. Sequencing of the amplicons was done on the Illumina HiSeq platform. On the study's bioinformatics: PCR bias was computationally corrected using synthetic template baselines, reads within Hamming distance 2 were collapsed, and singletons that could not be merged were discarded. By aligning reads against IMGT, V, D and J genes, CDR3 length, and insertions or deletions at six rearrangement sites were assigned. Clonotype counts were normalized to sorted cell number within each subset before computing true diversity and Gini coefficients with the tcR R package. Repertoire sharing was quantified using the overlap coefficient calculated on TCRB nucleotide sequences. The table comes from immuneACCESS by way of TCRdb, which keeps in-frame sequences with V and J called. Part of the clones is missing from these tables; in studies checked, under half for an unresolved V gene and the rest for unknown reasons. D and trimming were read from the DNA, whereas the V and J calls and clone size are those reported in that table. The sample table lists about 340,000 clones, around 7.6% of them with a count of one. Around 0.44% of the sample belongs to the ten largest clones.

Each donor gave one peripheral blood draw, averaging approximately 120 mL, which was collected into heparinised tubes. Using a panel that included CD45RO, CCR7, CD25, CD127, CD95 and CD27, naive, central memory, regulatory and stem cell-like memory CD4+ T cells were sorted on a BD FACSAria II. All sorted populations exceeded 98% purity. Right away, PBMCs were isolated by Lymphoprep density gradient centrifugation and were stained directly, with no culture step. So that batch effects would be minimized, each experiment stained and sorted samples in pairs, pairing one healthy donor with one patient. The data originate from a study of beta chain features in type 1 diabetes (dated by TCRdb to 2016 to 2019). For context, the study as a whole: Mean age, gender distribution, total cell number and subset yield did not differ between patients and healthy donors. A total of over 95,000,000 sorted cells were examined across all samples, and RNA yield correlated strongly with the number of cells per subset. The study compared the TCRB repertoires of sorted circulating CD4+ T cell subsets in recently diagnosed type 1 diabetes patients with those in matched healthy donors. Regulatory and stem cell-like memory subsets were isolated from only 8 patients and roughly eight healthy donors, whereas naive and central memory subsets came from all 28 donors. What the study reported, not specific to this receptor: In all four CD4+ subsets, TCRB CDR3 length was moderately but significantly shorter in type 1 diabetes patients. Naive, central memory and regulatory TCRB repertoires appeared to be more alike among patients than among healthy donors. PCR may preferentially amplify shorter templates, but because patient and control samples were amplified and corrected together, any resulting skew would affect both groups equally. Only small numbers of individuals were included in the HLA sub-analyses, which left unresolved whether HLA type had any influence on TCRB rearrangement. Patients with type 1 diabetes made fewer insertions and deleted more nucleotides at VDJ recombination sites, implying thymic rearrangement abnormalities. Because cDNA rather than genomic DNA was sequenced, highly expressing activated cells could have been over-represented, although no difference in activation and CD3 levels was found between groups.

Taken from the germline V gene, the CDR1 and CDR2 loops are LGHNA and YNFKEQ. At the junction V is shortened by 4 bases and J by 5 bases; bases outside the gene matches: 4. The CDR3 numbers 15 residues from cysteine through phenylalanine. The sequence is cut down to CDR3 DNA, 45 bases in frame from base 1. Sequencing was carried out using central memory CD4+ T cells from blood. This sequence was found in a woman aged 18-35 years in good health. Recombination joined TRBV4-2 with TRBJ2-2; 10 nucleotides in the junction match TRBD1. The base sequence is TGTGCCAGCAGCCGGCCGGGACAGGGGACCGGGGAGCTGTTTTTT. Translated, this gives CASSRPGQGTGELFF.